The 13 T cell receptor beta chains in this list originate from one sample, sequenced in a study of shared clonotypes between healthy human individuals. Here immunoSEQ multiplex PCR was the method, and the copy in TCRdb shows in-frame clones only, minus some. The sample has about 2.1 million clones; 85% to 95% are singletons. Terminally differentiated effector memory CD45RA+ cells were left out of the naive CD8 fraction, which was CD45RO-negative and positively selected for CCR7. The sequenced sample consisted of naive CD8+ T cells from PBMCs. These receptors were collected from a man younger than 35 in good health. Some clones in this sample may be carry-over from other donors' samples.

J is TRBJ2-1 and V is TRBV5-1; D not resolved. Trimming pared 0 bases from V and 2 bases from J, leaving 6 bases between. CDR3 length: 14 residues. Germline V lookup: CDR1 SGHRS, CDR2 YFSETQ. This chain's CDR3 is CASSLGSAYNEQFF. The DNA of the CDR3 is TGCGCCAGCAGCTTGGGTTCTGCCTACAATGAGCAGTTCTTC.

The chain uses TRBV28 and TRBJ2-7, with D possibly TRBD2 on 6 matching bases. This CDR3 is 13 amino acids long. Trimming cost V 9 bases and J 3 bases, with 15 bases left between them. From germline, CDR1 is MDHEN and CDR2 SYDVKM. The CDR3 DNA is TGTGCCAGTGGCGGAGTAGCGGACTACGAGCAGTACTTC. It yields the protein CASGGVADYEQYF.

For this clone: This same CDR3 is encoded by further DNA sequences in the sample. This chain links TRBV19 with TRBJ2-7; D ambiguous. The ends were cut back, 2 bases at V and 1 base at J, with 9 bases in the middle. Looked up from germline, CDR1 is LNHDA and CDR2 is SQIVND (reference sequence). This CDR3 is built from 14 residues. DNA of the CDR3: TGTGCCAGTAGTATAAGGGCAGATTCCTACGAGCAGTACTTC. Its protein is CASSIRADSYEQYF.

The chain is built from TRBV29-1 and TRBJ2-5, with TRBD2 matching 7 bases. The CDR3 loop spans 14 amino acids. Trimming removed 1 base from V and 3 bases from J; junction bases left unmatched: 5. The germline V gene encodes CDR1 SQVTM and CDR2 ANQGSEA. CDR3 DNA: TGCAGCGTTGAAGGTATTCTAGCGGAAGAGACCCAGTACTTC. This sequence encodes CSVEGILAEETQYF.

The chain couples TRBV7-9 to TRBJ1-2, with unresolved D. The CDR3 extends over 15 amino acids. The germline CDR1 and CDR2 sequences are SEHNR and FQNEAQ (reference sequence). The V gene lost 4 bases and the J gene lost 8 bases, with 20 bases spanning the gap. CDR3 sequence (DNA): TGTGCCAGCAGCTCCCCATCCCCGAGACTGGGAGGCTACACCTTC. This gives the protein CASSSPSPRLGGYTF.

Details on this clone: The same CDR3 arises from other DNA sequences in this sample as well. V gene TRBV6-5 combines with J gene TRBJ2-2, with D maybe TRBD1 (5 bases). The CDR3 extends over 12 amino acids. In germline, CDR1 is MNHEY, CDR2 SVGAGI. The V end lost 2 bases, the J end lost 8 bases, and 6 bases lay between the germline ends. In DNA form, the CDR3 reads TGTGCCAGCAGTTACCAGGGAGGGGAGCTGTTTTTT. This gives the protein CASSYQGGELFF.

This chain links TRBV7-8 with TRBJ2-7, with D perhaps TRBD2 (6 bases). The germline V and J ends were trimmed by 3 bases and 5 bases, with 17 bases remaining between them. CDR1 is SGHVS and CDR2 is FQNEAQ in the germline V gene. CDR3 size: 15 residues. Here the CDR3 reads CASSFVQGGRDEQYF. CDR3 coding DNA: TGTGCCAGCAGCTTTGTCCAGGGAGGTCGGGACGAGCAGTACTTC. Using reference TRBV7-8 and TRBJ2-7 for the parts outside the CDR3, the full variable domain is GAGVSQSPRYKVAKRGQDVALRCDPISGHVSLFWYQQALGQGPEFLTYFQNEAQLDKSGLPSDRFFAERPEGSVSTLKIQRTQQEDSAVYLCASSFVQGGRDEQYFGPGTRLTVT.

The chain uses TRBV14 and TRBJ2-7; 7 nucleotides align to TRBD2. CDR1 SGHDN and CDR2 FVKESK come from the germline V gene. J gave up 6 bases and V 0 bases, and 11 bases lay outside the gene matches. The CDR3 has 16 amino acids. The CDR3 loop reads CASSQEALLAYSEQYF. CDR3 in DNA: TGTGCCAGCAGCCAAGAGGCCCTACTAGCGTATTCCGAGCAGTACTTC.

In the case of this clone: Other DNA sequences from this sample encode an identical CDR3 as well. The chain combines TRBV4-1 with TRBJ1-1, with no clear D. V was pared by 1 base and J by 0 bases, with 9 bases between. There are 15 residues in the CDR3. CDR1 is MGHRA, CDR2 YSYEKL, per germline. The CDR3 protein is CASSQARTVNTEAFF. The CDR3 DNA is TGCGCCAGCAGCCAAGCCCGGACCGTGAACACTGAAGCTTTCTTT.

This clone showed up just once. The J gene is TRBJ2-5, the V gene TRBV7-9; D is perhaps TRBD2 (7 bases). Looked up from germline, CDR1 is SEHNR and CDR2 is FQNEAQ (reference sequence). V dropped 4 bases and J dropped 5 bases, with 17 bases sitting between them. CDR3 length: 15 amino acids. CDR3 sequence: CASSSNREGRETQYF. CDR3 DNA: TGTGCCAGCAGCTCTAACAGGGAGGGGAGGGAGACCCAGTACTTC.

This clone was detected only once. The chain carries TRBV7-9 and TRBJ2-1; 9 bases fit TRBD2. The CDR3 extends over 16 amino acids. Germline V CDR1 and CDR2: SEHNR, FQNEAQ (reference sequence). The trim removed 1 base at V and 3 bases at J, leaving 4 bases unmatched. CDR3 coding DNA: TGTGCCAGCAGCTTAGGGGATAGCGGGAGCTACAATGAGCAGTTCTTC. It specifies CASSLGDSGSYNEQFF.

A note on this clone: Other DNA sequences from this sample encode an identical CDR3 as well. This CDR3 reads CASSLFRGGTDTQYF. The CDR3 nucleotides read TGTGCCAGCAGTTTATTTAGGGGCGGAACGGATACGCAGTATTTT. The V gene is TRBV27, the J gene TRBJ2-3; tentatively, D is TRBD1 (5 bases). V lost 1 base and J lost 6, with 14 bases in between. Germline V lookup: CDR1 MNHEY, CDR2 SMNVEV (reference sequence). This CDR3 spans 15 amino acids.

The V gene is TRBV21-1, the J gene TRBJ2-5; the table's D call of TRBD1 was not tested on the DNA. TRBV21-1 is a recognized pseudogene. The CDR3 is 11 residues long. CDR3 protein: CASRQGKTQYF. CDR3 in DNA: TGTGCCAGCAGGCAGGGGAAGACCCAGTACTTC.